This T cell receptor beta chain was captured in a study of radiotherapy plus CTLA-4 blockade in lung cancer. Study-level points and caveats: An expansion of tumor-derived TCR clones occurred in blood after radiotherapy plus ipilimumab.

TCRdb keeps only in-frame clones here, not all; method: immunoSEQ multiplex PCR. This sample has tens of thousands of clones, with 78% found just once. Germline V gene sequence: CDR1 LGHNA, CDR2 YNFKEQ. The V segment lost 0 bases and the J segment 8 bases; nucleotides outside the gene matches: 8. This CDR3 is built from 16 residues. On this clone: Its antigen is unknown.

The material sequenced was peripheral blood, taken from a patient treated with radiotherapy plus ipilimumab. The chain is built from TRBV4-2 and TRBJ2-3, with TRBD2 matching 10 bases. The receptor comes from a human donor with non-small cell lung cancer who had a partial response to radiotherapy plus ipilimumab. Some clones in this sample may be carry-over from other donors' samples. CDR3 amino acids: CASSQDVGTSAFTQYF. DNA for the CDR3: TGTGCCAGCAGCCAAGATGTCGGGACTAGCGCTTTTACGCAGTATTTT.